This record concerns one T cell receptor beta chain sequence. This entry is derived from a study of blood T cell repertoires in COVID-19. In the study overall: COVID-19 samples collected from the United States, Italy and Spain covered acute and convalescent phases. Nucleic acid was either cDNA or gDNA, and it came from T cells, B-cell-depleted T cells, or PBMCs.

The table came from immunoSEQ multiplex PCR; TCRdb's copy has only in-frame clones and leaves some out. The sample shows around 12,000 clones, over 65% of them seen only once. Looked up from germline, CDR1 is LNHDA and CDR2 is SQIVND (reference sequence). This CDR3 comprises 14 residues. V shed 6 bases and J shed 0 bases, with 12 bases lying between them. Material for sequencing was peripheral blood. The origin of this receptor is a human donor in a cohort sampled during active COVID-19. This sequence joins TRBV19 and TRBJ2-7; maybe TRBD1 (6 bases). CDR3 nucleotides: TGTGCCAGTAGGGAAGACAGGTCCTCCTACGAGCAGTACTTC. It is translated as CASREDRSSYEQYF.